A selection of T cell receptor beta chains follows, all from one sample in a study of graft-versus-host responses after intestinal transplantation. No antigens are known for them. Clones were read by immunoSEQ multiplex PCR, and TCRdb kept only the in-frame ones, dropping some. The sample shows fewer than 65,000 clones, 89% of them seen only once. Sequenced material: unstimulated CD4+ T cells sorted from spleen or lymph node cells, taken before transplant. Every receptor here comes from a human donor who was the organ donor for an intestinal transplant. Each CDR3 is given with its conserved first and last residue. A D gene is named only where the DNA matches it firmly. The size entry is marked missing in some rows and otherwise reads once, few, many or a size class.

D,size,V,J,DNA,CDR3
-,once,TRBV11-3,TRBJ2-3,TGTGCCAGCAGCTTAGACAGGGCAGATACGCAGTATTTT,CASSLDRADTQYF
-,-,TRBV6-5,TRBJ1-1,TGTGCCAGCAGTACGCGGGGAAAGACTGAAGCTTTCTTT,CASSTRGKTEAFF
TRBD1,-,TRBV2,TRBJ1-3,TGTGCCAGCAGGAACAGGGGGCAGATGAACACCATATATTTT,CASRNRGQMNTIYF
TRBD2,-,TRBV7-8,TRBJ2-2,TGTGCCAGCAGCTTCTTAGCGGGAGGGCCAGTCACCGGGGAGCTGTTTTTT,CASSFLAGGPVTGELFF
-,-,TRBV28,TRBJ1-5,TGTGCCAGCAGCCAGGCGGTCCCGGAGGCACAGCCCCAGCATTTT,CASSQAVPEAQPQHF
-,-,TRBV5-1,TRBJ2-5,TGCGCCAGCAGGAACACTAGGTGGAGTCAGGAAGAGACCCAGTACTTC,CASRNTRWSQEETQYF
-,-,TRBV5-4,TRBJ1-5,TGTGCCAGCAGCTCCGGGGGGGGCAATCAGCCCCAGCATTTT,CASSSGGGNQPQHF
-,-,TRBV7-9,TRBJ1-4,TGTGCCGGGGCACCGGGACTTAATGAAAAACTGTTTTTT,CAGAPGLNEKLFF
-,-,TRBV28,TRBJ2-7,TGTGCCAGCACCGCAGGATCTCCCACCTACGAGCAGTACTTC,CASTAGSPTYEQYF
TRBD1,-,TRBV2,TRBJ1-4,TGTGCCAGCAGGGGGACAGGGGTATATGAAAAACTGTTTTTT,CASRGTGVYEKLFF
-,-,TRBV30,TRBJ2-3,TGTGCCTGGAGTCCTCGAGCGGGAGATACGCAGTATTTT,CAWSPRAGDTQYF
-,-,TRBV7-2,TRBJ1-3,TGTGCCAGCAGCTTAACTACAGGCTCTGGAAACACCATATATTTT,CASSLTTGSGNTIYF
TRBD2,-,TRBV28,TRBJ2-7,TGTGCCAGCACGATCGGCGGACTAGCCTACGAGCAGTACTTC,CASTIGGLAYEQYF
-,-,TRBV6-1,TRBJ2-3,TGTGCCAGCAGTTGGCTTAGGGGTAGCACAGATACGCAGTATTTT,CASSWLRGSTDTQYF
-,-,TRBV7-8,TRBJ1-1,TGTGCCAGCAGCTCCAGGGAACGGACTGAAGCTTTCTTT,CASSSRERTEAFF
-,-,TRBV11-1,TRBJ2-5,TGTGCCAGCATCGGGGGTCGGACTGGGGAGACCCAGTACTTC,CASIGGRTGETQYF
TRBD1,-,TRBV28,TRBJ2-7,TGTGCCAGCAGTTACCCCGGGACAGGGAACTACGAGCAGTACTTC,CASSYPGTGNYEQYF
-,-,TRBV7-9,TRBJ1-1,TGTGCCAGCAGCCCAGGGACTGTGAACACTGAAGCTTTCTTT,CASSPGTVNTEAFF
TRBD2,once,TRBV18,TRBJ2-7,TGTGCCAGCTCACCTTCTCCGGGAGGGCCCTACGAGCAGTACTTC,CASSPSPGGPYEQYF
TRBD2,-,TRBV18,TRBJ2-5,TGTGCCAGCTCTTCATCAGGCGGGGGAGGCCCCAAAGAGACCCAGTACTTC,CASSSSGGGGPKETQYF
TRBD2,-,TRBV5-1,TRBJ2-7,TGCGCCAGCAGCTTCACTAGCGGCTCCTACGAGCAGTACTTC,CASSFTSGSYEQYF
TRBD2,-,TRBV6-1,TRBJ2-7,TGTGCCAGCAGTGCGATGACTAGCGGGAGCTCCTACGAGCAGTACTTC,CASSAMTSGSSYEQYF
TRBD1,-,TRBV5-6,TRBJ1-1,TGTGCCAGCAGCTGGGACAGGGGCTCCCTAAACACTGAAGCTTTCTTT,CASSWDRGSLNTEAFF
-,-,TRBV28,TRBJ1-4,TGTGCCAGCAGTTTAGGGGGAAACAGGGTAGCATTGGAAAAACTGTTTTTT,CASSLGGNRVALEKLFF
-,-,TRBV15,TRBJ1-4,TGTGCCACCAGCAGAGCCAGAGGGGGTACTAATGAAAAACTGTTTTTT,CATSRARGGTNEKLFF
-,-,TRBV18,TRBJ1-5,TGTGCCAGCTCACCTGCGCCAGGGTCGAGCAATCAGCCCCAGCATTTT,CASSPAPGSSNQPQHF
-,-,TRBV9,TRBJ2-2,TGTGCCAGCAGCGCCGTAGTTGGGAACACCGGGGAGCTGTTTTTT,CASSAVVGNTGELFF
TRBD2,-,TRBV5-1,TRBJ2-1,TGCGCCAGCAGCTTGGGACTAGCGGCCATCAATGAGCAGTTCTTC,CASSLGLAAINEQFF
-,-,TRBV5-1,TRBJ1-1,TGCGCCAGCAGCTTGGATAGTCGGGGGGAGTTTGAAGCTTTCTTT,CASSLDSRGEFEAFF
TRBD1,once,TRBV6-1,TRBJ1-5,TGTGCCAGCACCAGGGGGACAGCCACAAATCAGCCCCAGCATTTT,CASTRGTATNQPQHF
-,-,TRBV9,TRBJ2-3,TGTGCCAGCAGCGGGACTCATCGCACAGATACGCAGTATTTT,CASSGTHRTDTQYF
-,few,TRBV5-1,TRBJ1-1,TGCGCCAGCAGCCATGACAGTACGAACACTGAAGCTTTCTTT,CASSHDSTNTEAFF
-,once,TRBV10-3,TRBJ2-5,TGTGCCACCGGCCCCTCTAGCGCGGCGGAGACCCAGTACTTC,CATGPSSAAETQYF
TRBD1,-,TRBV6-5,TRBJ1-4,TGTGCCAGCAGTTTTGGGACAGGGTCAGAAAAACTGTTTTTT,CASSFGTGSEKLFF
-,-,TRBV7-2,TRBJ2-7,TGTGCCAGCAGCCACCAGGGTTTTAGCTCCTACGAGCAGTACTTC,CASSHQGFSSYEQYF
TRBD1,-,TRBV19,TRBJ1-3,TGTGCCAGTAGCGAACTCCTCGGACAGGCGAGCTCTGGAAACACCATATATTTT,CASSELLGQASSGNTIYF
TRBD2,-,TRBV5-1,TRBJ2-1,TGCGCCAGCAGCTTTAGACTAGCGGCTAGCTCCTACAATGAGCAGTTCTTC,CASSFRLAASSYNEQFF
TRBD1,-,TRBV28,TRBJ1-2,TGTGCCAGCAGACAGATACAGGGGATCTATGGCTACACCTTC,CASRQIQGIYGYTF
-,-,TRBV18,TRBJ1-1,TGTGCCAGCTCCTGGACAGCCCAGGGTAGGAACACTGAAGCTTTCTTT,CASSWTAQGRNTEAFF
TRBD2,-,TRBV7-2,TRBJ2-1,TGTGCCAGCAGCCAGTTGGGGACTAGCGGGATGCTTCACAATGAGCAGTTCTTC,CASSQLGTSGMLHNEQFF
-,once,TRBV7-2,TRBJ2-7,TGTGCCAGCAGCCTCCGTGAGACAACTAGATACGAGCAGTACTTC,CASSLRETTRYEQYF